This TCR beta chain was found in a study of regulatory T cells in long-lasting Graves disease. This clonotype showed up many times. Indicated time point: newly diagnosed GD, antithyroid drugs for less than 3 months. PBMCs were the source of the RNA used for TCR sequencing. In building TCR beta libraries, iRepertoire HTBI primers were used together with Arm-PCR of CDR3 regions. TCRdb reanalysed the multiplex PCR reads using MiXCR and keeps one entry per CDR3 protein. The sample includes 560,000 or so distinct CDR3 sequences, 16% of them seen just once. The same specimen was also included in a second study, on T cells in Graves' hyperthyroidism and ophthalmopathy.

The sequencing here drew on peripheral blood mononuclear cells (PBMCs), taken at new diagnosis, from a patient treated with antithyroid drugs. This sequence originates from a man between 18 and 35 years old with Graves disease.

CDR3 DNA sequence: TGTGCCAGCTGGCCGGGGGCGTCCCCCCCAGCTTTCTTT. Protein: CASWPGASPPAFF. V is TRBV28 and J is TRBJ1-1; D possibly corresponds to TRBD1 (6 bases). The length of the CDR3 is 13 residues. Per the germline V gene, CDR1 is MDHEN and CDR2 is SYDVKM. Trimming left V 8 bases short and J 10 bases short, with 20 bases between.